This paragraph covers one TCR beta chain sequence. No cognate antigen has been identified for it. No base quality values were provided; no much bigger clone lies one nucleotide off. The library was generated by the immunoSEQ multiplex PCR assay. Drawn from immuneACCESS, this table holds only the in-frame rearrangements with V and J called that TCRdb kept. Clones are partly lost; checked studies trace under half to an unresolved V gene and leave the rest unexplained. This sample is represented by 89,000 or so clones; about 89% of them were singletons. Over 15% of the sample is held by the ten biggest clonotypes. The CDR3 numbers 13 residues from cysteine through phenylalanine. The entry retains the CDR3 DNA only, 39 bases that are in frame from base 1. The junction shows trimming of 6 bases on V and 0 bases on J, plus 7 bases between the germline ends. CDR1 SGDLS and CDR2 YYNGEE were looked up in the germline V gene.

The data were obtained in a study of control samples from healthy donors and cancer patients (dated by TCRdb to about 2020). This TCR was recovered from a man between 50 and 59 years old in good health. What was sequenced was blood. Recombination joined TRBV9 with TRBJ1-3, with no reliable assignment of the D segment. The CDR3 region has the sequence CASKSYSGNTIYF. The DNA is TGTGCCAGCAAGTCCTACTCTGGAAACACCATATATTTT.